The 7 T cell receptor beta chains below all came from one sample that was sequenced in a study of cytomegalovirus exposure and HLA in healthy donors. Primers included in the PCR were 60 Vbeta and 13 Jbeta primers. Generated by immunoSEQ multiplex PCR, the TCRdb table keeps only in-frame clones and is missing some. Of roughly 160,000 clones listed, roughly 80% are singletons. The sequenced material came from PBMCs. The receptors were sampled from a male donor in good health and CMV-seronegative.

The rearrangement uses TRBV4-1 and TRBJ2-7; D call uncertain. The germline V and J ends were trimmed by 4 bases and 0 bases, with 16 bases remaining between them. The CDR3 consists of 16 residues. CDR1 and CDR2 (germline): MGHRA, YSYEKL. CDR3 amino acids: CASSRLASPLSYEQYF. As DNA, the CDR3 is TGCGCCAGCAGCCGCCTCGCTAGTCCCCTCTCCTACGAGCAGTACTTC.

The V and J genes are TRBV7-6 and TRBJ2-3; D is unclear. The CDR3 is 17 amino acids. The V gene lost 2 bases and the J gene lost 2 bases, with 17 bases spanning the gap. Germline lookup yields CDR1 SGHVS and CDR2 FNYEAQ. The chain's CDR3 is CASSLIRGASPTDTQYF. As DNA, the CDR3 is TGTGCCAGCAGCTTAATTAGAGGCGCCAGTCCCACAGATACGCAGTATTTT.

This clone turned up a few times. The chain links TRBV11-2 to TRBJ1-1; the D gene is possibly TRBD1 (6 bases). Looked up from germline, CDR1 is SGHAT and CDR2 is FQNNGV. V lost 4 bases to trimming and J lost 11 bases, with 23 bases between them. The CDR3 runs 15 residues. The CDR3 loop is CASSSGVGGLSGAFF. The CDR3 DNA reads TGTGCCAGCAGCTCAGGGGTTGGAGGACTGAGTGGTGCTTTCTTT. Using reference TRBV11-2 and TRBJ1-1 for the parts outside the CDR3, the full variable domain is EAGVAQSPRYKIIEKRQSVAFWCNPISGHATLYWYQQILGQGPKLLIQFQNNGVVDDSQLPKDRFSAERLKGVDSTLKIQPAKLEDSAVYLCASSSGVGGLSGAFFGQGTRLTVV.

This chain links TRBV5-1 with TRBJ1-2, with unresolved D. CDR1 is SGHRS, CDR2 YFSETQ, per germline. V shed 5 bases and J shed 6 bases, with 14 bases lying between them. The CDR3 extends over 13 amino acids. In nucleotides, the CDR3 is TGCGCCAGCAGTTTCGGAGCAATTGATGGCTACACCTTC. This codes for CASSFGAIDGYTF.

CDR3 sequence: CASSLDSVLSSYEQYF. The CDR3 DNA is TGTGCCAGCAGCTTAGATTCAGTATTGTCCTCCTACGAGCAGTACTTC. J is TRBJ2-7 and V is TRBV11-2; D gene ambiguous. V lost 0 bases and J lost 0, with 12 bases in between. Germline CDR1 reads SGHAT; CDR2 reads FQNNGV. CDR3 size: 16 residues.

V and J are TRBV19 and TRBJ2-1; 11 nucleotides align to TRBD2. The germline gives CDR1 LNHDA, CDR2 SQIVND (reference sequence). Trimming at V came to 7 bases and at J to 3 bases, leaving 8 bases not matched to a gene. The CDR3 is 16 residues long. The CDR3 sequence is CASTLSGLADYNEQFF. The CDR3 region has the DNA TGTGCCAGTACCTTGTCGGGACTAGCGGACTACAATGAGCAGTTCTTC.

J is TRBJ2-5 and V is TRBV7-9; 7 bases match TRBD2. The CDR3 extends over 15 amino acids. The germline CDR1 and CDR2 sequences are SEHNR and FQNEAQ (reference sequence). The V gene end was trimmed by 3 bases and the J gene end by 2 bases; junction bases not matched to a gene: 6. CDR3 protein: CASSFKGTTQETQYF. In nucleotides, the CDR3 is TGTGCCAGCAGCTTCAAAGGGACTACTCAAGAGACCCAGTACTTC.